A selection of T cell receptor beta chains follows, all from one sample in a study of cytomegalovirus exposure and HLA in healthy donors. Sequenced by immunoSEQ multiplex PCR; TCRdb stores in-frame clones only, minus some. The sample includes 270,000 or so clones, roughly 90% seen only once; the top ten take around 4%. The sample consisted of PBMCs. The receptors were gathered from a man in his forties in good health and CMV-seropositive. Each CDR3 is given with its conserved first and last residue.

v_gene: TRBV10-3
j_gene: TRBJ1-1
CDR3aa: CAISGLGSEAFF

v_gene: TRBV28
j_gene: TRBJ1-5
CDR3aa: CASSFPGQANQPQHF

v_gene: TRBV19
j_gene: TRBJ1-4
CDR3aa: CASSDRGSSNEKLFF

v_gene: TRBV4-1
j_gene: TRBJ2-7
CDR3aa: CASSHPTGASYEQYF

v_gene: TRBV29-1
j_gene: TRBJ2-7
CDR3aa: CSVEVAGGTYEQYF

v_gene: TRBV19
j_gene: TRBJ2-1
CDR3aa: CASSTSGQYNEQFF

v_gene: TRBV4-1
j_gene: TRBJ1-5
CDR3aa: CASSQFLRDRSNQPQHF

v_gene: TRBV7-9
j_gene: TRBJ2-5
CDR3aa: CASSLLDRALKETQYF

v_gene: TRBV9
j_gene: TRBJ2-7
CDR3aa: CASSVGHSYEQYF

v_gene: TRBV7-2
j_gene: TRBJ2-3
CDR3aa: CASSGGTSGRKDTQYF

v_gene: TRBV7-6
j_gene: TRBJ1-5
CDR3aa: CASSLGWQINQPQHF

v_gene: TRBV7-8
j_gene: TRBJ2-2
CDR3aa: CASSFRTSGNTGELFF

v_gene: TRBV7-3
j_gene: TRBJ1-3
CDR3aa: CASSKSGLSGNTIYF